This note documents a single T cell receptor beta chain sequence. This clonotype is assessed as medium-sized (0.01 to 0.1%). Its antigen target is currently unknown. No base-level quality is on record; no much larger clone is a single base apart. The data were obtained in a study of spatial heterogeneity in lung cancer (dated by TCRdb to about 2019). Study-level background: Beta-chain transcripts were consistently detected in greater numbers than alpha-chain transcripts, which likely reflects a higher abundance of beta-chain transcripts. In the raw uncorrected reads, each unique combination of TCR and UMI appeared more than ten times on average. In non-small cell lung cancer, the study quantitatively compared TCR alpha and beta repertoires across several tumor regions, matched nontumor lung, and blood. TCR repertoire features were related to nonsynonymous mutation counts determined by whole-exome sequencing of tumor tissue. At surgery, over 200 tumor regions, around 67 matched nontumor lung samples and some 54 PBMC samples were TCR-sequenced for both alpha and beta chains. Overall results and qualifications from the work: Confirming at a functional level the hypothesis that regional TCRs recognize regional mutations was considered to require additional single-cell paired TCR alpha and beta sequencing. Ubiquitous expanded tumor TCRs showed up in blood more often at tumor resection than at routine follow-up.

Libraries were made using 5' RACE. Sequencer: NextSeq 500. To allow correction of PCR and sequencing errors, the TCR library protocol tagged every TCR cDNA molecule with a unique molecular identifier. In the authors' own workflow: Decombinator tools were used for TCR identification, UMI-based error correction and CDR3 extraction. TCRs above a frequency of 2 per 1,000, corresponding to the top 1% of the tumor frequency distribution, were defined as expanded. Each repertoire was subsampled 100 times to 5,000 TCRs, after which Renyi diversity was computed with the R vegan package. CDR3 similarity networks were built from amino acid triplet string-kernel similarity, connecting CDR3s with pairwise similarity above 0.82. TCRdb reprocessed the public reads (quality trimming at Q25 with fastp, clone calling with MiXCR) and kept in-frame beta chains. Each entry merges the rows of one CDR3 protein and shows their most common DNA and genes. The V and J calls were not made by the authors but by TCRdb's processing. The sample table records 19,000 or so distinct CDR3 sequences; about a fifth of these occur just once. Clones ranked in the top ten supply over 15% of the sample.

Read against the paper, the sample's time point label means: sample taken at primary tumor resection. TCR sequencing used whole RNA extracted from tumor and nontumor lung tissue, or from cryopreserved PBMC samples, without cell sorting. The donors were more than 65 patients from the lung TRACERx cohort who had early-stage, untreated non-small cell lung cancer. A patient was chosen for TCR sequencing only when enough RNA was available from at least two tumor regions. There are 16 amino acids in the CDR3, from cysteine to phenylalanine inclusive. The entry retains the CDR3 DNA only, 48 bases that are in frame from base 1. Taken from the germline V gene, the CDR1 and CDR2 loops are SGHRS and YFSETQ. Germline trimming: 1 base from V, 4 bases from J; junction bases outside gene matches: 9.

The origin of this receptor is a female donor with early-stage non-small cell lung cancer. Specimen: PBMCs, collected at surgery. The rearranged segments are TRBV5-1 and TRBJ2-5, with TRBD1 identical over 8 junction bases. The nucleotides read TGCGCCAGCAGCTTGAGGCATGGACAGGGTGGAGAGACCCAGTACTTC. It translates to CASSLRHGQGGETQYF.